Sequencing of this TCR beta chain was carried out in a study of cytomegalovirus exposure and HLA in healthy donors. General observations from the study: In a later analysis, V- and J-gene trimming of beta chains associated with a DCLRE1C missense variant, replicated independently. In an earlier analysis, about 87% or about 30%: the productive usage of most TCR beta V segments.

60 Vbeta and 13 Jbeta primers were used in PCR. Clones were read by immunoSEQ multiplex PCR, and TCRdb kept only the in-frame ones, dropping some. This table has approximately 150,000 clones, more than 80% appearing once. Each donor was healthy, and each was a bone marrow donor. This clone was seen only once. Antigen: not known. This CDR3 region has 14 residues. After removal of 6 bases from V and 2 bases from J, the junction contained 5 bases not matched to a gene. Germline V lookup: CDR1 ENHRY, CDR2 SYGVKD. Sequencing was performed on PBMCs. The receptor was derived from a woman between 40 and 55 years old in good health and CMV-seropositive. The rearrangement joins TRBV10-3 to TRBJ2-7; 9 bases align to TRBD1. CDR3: CAIRTGTGTYEQYF. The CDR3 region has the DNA TGTGCCATCAGGACCGGGACAGGGACCTACGAGCAGTACTTC.